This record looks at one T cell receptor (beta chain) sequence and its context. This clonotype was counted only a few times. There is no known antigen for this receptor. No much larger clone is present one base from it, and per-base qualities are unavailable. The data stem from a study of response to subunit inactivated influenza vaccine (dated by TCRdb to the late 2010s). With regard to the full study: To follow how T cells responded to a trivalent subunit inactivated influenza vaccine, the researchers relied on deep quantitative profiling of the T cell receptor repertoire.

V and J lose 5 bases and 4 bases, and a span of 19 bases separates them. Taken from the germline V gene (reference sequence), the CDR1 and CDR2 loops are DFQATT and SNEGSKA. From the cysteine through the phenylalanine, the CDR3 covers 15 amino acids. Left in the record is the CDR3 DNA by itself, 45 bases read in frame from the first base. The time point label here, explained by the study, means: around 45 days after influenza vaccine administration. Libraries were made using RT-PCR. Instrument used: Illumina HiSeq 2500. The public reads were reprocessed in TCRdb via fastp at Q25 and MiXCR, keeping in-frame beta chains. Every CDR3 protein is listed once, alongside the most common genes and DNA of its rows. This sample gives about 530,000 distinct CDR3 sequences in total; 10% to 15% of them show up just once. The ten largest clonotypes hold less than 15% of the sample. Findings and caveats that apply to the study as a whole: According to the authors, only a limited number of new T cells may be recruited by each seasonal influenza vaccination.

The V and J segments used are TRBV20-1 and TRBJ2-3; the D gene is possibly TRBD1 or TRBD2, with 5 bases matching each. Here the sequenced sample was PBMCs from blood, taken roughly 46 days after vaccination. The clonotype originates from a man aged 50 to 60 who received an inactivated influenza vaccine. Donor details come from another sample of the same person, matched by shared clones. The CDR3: CSAHSGARGADTQYF. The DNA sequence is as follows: TGCAGTGCTCACTCTGGAGCTCGGGGCGCAGATACGCAGTATTTT.